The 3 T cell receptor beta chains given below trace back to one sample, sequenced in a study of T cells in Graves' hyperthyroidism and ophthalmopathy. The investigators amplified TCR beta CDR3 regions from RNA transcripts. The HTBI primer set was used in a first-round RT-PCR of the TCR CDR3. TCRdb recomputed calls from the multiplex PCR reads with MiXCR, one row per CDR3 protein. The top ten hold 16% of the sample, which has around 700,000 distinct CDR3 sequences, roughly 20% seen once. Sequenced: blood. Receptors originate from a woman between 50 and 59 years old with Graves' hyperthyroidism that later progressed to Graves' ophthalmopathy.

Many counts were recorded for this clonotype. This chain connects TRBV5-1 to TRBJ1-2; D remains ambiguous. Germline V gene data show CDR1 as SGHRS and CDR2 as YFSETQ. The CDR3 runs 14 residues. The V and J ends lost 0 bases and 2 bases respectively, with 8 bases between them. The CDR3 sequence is CASSLVQTNYGYTF. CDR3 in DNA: TGCGCCAGCAGCTTGGTGCAGACCAACTATGGCTACACCTTC.

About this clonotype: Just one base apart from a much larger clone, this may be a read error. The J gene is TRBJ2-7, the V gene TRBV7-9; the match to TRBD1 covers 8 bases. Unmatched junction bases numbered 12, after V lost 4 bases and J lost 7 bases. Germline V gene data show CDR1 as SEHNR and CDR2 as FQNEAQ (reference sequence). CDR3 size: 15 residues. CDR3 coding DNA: TGTGCCAGCAGCTCCGCTCAACCAGGGGGCAGGGAGCAGTACTTC. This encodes CASSSAQPGGREQYF.

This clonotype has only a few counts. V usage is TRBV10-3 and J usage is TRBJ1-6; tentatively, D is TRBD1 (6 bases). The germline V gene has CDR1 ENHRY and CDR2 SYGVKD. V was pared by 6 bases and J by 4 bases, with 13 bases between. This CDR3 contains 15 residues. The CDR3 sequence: CAISTTGTYNSPLHF. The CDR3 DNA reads TGTGCCATCAGCACGACAGGAACTTATAATTCACCCCTCCACTTT.